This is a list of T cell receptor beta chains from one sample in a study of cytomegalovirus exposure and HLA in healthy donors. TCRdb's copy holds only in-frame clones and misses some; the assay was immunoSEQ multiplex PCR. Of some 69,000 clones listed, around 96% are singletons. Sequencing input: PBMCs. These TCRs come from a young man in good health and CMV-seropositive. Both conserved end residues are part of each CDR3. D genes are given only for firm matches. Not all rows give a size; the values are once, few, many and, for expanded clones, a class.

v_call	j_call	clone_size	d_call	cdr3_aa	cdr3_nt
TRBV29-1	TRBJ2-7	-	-	CSVGDRGTSGGLGQYF	TGCAGCGTTGGGGACAGGGGAACTAGCGGGGGCTTGGGGCAGTACTTC
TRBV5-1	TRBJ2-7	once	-	CASSVGSHYEQYF	TGCGCCAGCAGCGTCGGGAGCCACTACGAGCAGTACTTC
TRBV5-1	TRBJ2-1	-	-	CASSLAGVGGNEQFF	TGCGCCAGCAGCTTGGCGGGAGTGGGGGGCAATGAGCAGTTCTTC
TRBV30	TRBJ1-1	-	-	CAWRRTDSRRTEAFF	TGTGCCTGGAGGAGAACGGACAGTCGACGGACTGAAGCTTTCTTT
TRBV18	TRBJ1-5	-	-	CASSTGSGVFEPQHF	TGTGCCAGCTCTACCGGGTCAGGGGTATTCGAGCCCCAGCATTTT
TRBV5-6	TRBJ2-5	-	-	CASSTTGYLYQETQYF	TGTGCCAGCAGCACTACAGGGTACCTGTACCAAGAGACCCAGTACTTC
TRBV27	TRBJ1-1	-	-	CASSLQLGGMGTEAFF	TGTGCCAGCAGTTTACAATTGGGAGGGATGGGCACTGAAGCTTTCTTT
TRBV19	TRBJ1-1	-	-	CASSAGHSNTEAFF	TGTGCCAGTAGTGCCGGACATTCGAACACTGAAGCTTTCTTT
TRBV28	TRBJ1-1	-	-	CASSLLATEAFF	TGTGCCAGCAGTTTATTAGCCACTGAAGCTTTCTTT
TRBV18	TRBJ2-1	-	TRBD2	CASSPGLAGVSNEQFF	TGTGCCAGCTCACCAGGACTAGCGGGAGTCTCCAATGAGCAGTTCTTC
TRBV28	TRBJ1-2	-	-	CASSLFGQLMNYGYTF	TGTGCCAGCAGTTTATTTGGGCAGCTAATGAACTATGGCTACACCTTC
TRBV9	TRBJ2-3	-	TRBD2	CASSVGPGLAGGGKPPDTQYF	TGTGCCAGCAGCGTTGGTCCGGGACTAGCGGGAGGAGGCAAACCACCAGATACGCAGTATTTT